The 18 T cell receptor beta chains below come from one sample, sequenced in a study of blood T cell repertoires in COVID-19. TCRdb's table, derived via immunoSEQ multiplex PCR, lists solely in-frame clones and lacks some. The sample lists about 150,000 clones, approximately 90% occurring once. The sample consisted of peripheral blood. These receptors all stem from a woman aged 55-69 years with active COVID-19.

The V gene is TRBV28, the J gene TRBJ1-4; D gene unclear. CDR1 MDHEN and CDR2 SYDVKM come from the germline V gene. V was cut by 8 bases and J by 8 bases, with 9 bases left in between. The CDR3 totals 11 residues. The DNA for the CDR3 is TGTGCCAGCGCCCGGGTAGAAAAACTGTTTTTT. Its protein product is CASARVEKLFF.

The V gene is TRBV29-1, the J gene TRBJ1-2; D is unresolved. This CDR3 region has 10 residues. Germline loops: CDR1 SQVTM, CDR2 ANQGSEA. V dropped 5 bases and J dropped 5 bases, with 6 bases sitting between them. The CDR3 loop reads CSVPGYGYTF. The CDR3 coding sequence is TGCAGCGTTCCCGGTTATGGCTACACCTTC. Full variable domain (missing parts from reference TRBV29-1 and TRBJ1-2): SAVISQKPSRDICQRGTSLTIQCQVDSQVTMMFWYRQQPGQSLTLIATANQGSEATYESGFVIDKFPISRPNLTFSTLTVSNMSPEDSSIYLCSVPGYGYTFGSGTRLTVV.

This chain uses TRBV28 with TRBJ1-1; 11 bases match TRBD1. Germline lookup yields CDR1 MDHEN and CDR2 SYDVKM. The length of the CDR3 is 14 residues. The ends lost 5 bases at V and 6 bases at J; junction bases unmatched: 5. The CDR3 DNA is TGTGCCAGCAGTATAGGACAGGGGGCGTCTGAAGCTTTCTTT. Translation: CASSIGQGASEAFF.

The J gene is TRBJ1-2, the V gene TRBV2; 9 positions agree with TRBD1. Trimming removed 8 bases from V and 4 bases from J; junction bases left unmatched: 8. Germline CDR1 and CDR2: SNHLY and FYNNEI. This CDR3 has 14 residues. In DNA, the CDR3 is TGTGCCAGCTCTGACAGGGGGACCCTCTATGGCTACACCTTC. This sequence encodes CASSDRGTLYGYTF.

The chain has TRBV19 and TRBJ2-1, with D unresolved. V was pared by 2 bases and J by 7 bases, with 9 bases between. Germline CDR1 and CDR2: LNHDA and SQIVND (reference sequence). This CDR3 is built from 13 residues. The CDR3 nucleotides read TGTGCCAGTAGTATACGAACAGTAAATGAGCAGTTCTTC. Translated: CASSIRTVNEQFF.

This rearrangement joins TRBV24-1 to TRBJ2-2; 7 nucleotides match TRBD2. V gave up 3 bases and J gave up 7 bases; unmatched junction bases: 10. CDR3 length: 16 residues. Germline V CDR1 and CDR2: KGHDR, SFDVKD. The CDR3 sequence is CATSDSAGVIDGELFF. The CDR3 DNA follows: TGTGCCACCAGTGATAGCGCGGGAGTAATCGACGGGGAGCTGTTTTTT.

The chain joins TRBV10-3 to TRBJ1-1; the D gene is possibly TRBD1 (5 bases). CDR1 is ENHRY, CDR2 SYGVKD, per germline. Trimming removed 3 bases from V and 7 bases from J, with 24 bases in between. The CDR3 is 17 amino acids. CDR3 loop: CAISDHGPLARTYEAFF. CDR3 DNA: TGTGCCATCAGTGACCATGGACCACTGGCGCGGACATATGAAGCTTTCTTT.

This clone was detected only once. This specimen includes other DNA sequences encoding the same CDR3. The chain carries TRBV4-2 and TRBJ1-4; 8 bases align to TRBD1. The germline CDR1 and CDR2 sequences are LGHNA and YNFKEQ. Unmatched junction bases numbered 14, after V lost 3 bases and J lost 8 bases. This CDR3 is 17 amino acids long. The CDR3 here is CASSHLGQGAAEEKLFF. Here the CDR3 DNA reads TGTGCCAGCAGCCACCTAGGCCAGGGGGCGGCGGAAGAAAAACTGTTTTTT.

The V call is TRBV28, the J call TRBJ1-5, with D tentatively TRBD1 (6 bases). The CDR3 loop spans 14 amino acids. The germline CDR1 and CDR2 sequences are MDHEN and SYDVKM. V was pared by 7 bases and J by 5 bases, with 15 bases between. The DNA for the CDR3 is TGTGCCAGCACCTTAGGGGGGGCTCATCAGCCCCAGCATTTT. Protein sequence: CASTLGGAHQPQHF.

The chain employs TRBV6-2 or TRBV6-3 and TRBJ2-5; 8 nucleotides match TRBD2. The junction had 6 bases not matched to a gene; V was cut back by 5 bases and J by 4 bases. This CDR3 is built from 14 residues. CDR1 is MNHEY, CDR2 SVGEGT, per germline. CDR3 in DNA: TGTGCCAGCAGTAGCCTCCTAGCGGGAGAGACCCAGTACTTC. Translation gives CASSSLLAGETQYF.

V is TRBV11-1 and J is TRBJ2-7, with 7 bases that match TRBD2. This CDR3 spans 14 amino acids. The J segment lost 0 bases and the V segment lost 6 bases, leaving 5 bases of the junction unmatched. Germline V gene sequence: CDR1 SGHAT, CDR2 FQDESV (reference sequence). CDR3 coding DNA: TGTGCCAGCAGGATCGGGGGGAGCTCCTACGAGCAGTACTTC. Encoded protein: CASRIGGSSYEQYF.

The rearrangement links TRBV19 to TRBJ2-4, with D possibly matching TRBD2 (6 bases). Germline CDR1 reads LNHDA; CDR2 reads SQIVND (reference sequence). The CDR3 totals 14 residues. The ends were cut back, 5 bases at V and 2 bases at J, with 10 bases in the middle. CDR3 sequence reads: CASSDRGTKNIQYF. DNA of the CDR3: TGTGCCAGTAGTGACCGGGGGACCAAAAACATTCAGTACTTC.

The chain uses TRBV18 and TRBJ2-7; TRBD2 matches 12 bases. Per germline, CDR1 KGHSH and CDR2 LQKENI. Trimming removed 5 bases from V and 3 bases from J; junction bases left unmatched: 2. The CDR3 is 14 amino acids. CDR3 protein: CASSTTSGSYEQYF. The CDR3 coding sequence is TGTGCCAGCTCAACGACTAGCGGGAGCTACGAGCAGTACTTC.

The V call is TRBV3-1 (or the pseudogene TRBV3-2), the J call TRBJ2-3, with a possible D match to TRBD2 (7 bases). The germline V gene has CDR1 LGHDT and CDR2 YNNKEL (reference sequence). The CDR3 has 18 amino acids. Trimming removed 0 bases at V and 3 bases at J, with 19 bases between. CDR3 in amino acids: CASSQDRGAGNLTDTQYF. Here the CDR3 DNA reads TGTGCCAGCAGCCAAGATCGGGGGGCAGGGAATTTAACAGATACGCAGTATTTT.

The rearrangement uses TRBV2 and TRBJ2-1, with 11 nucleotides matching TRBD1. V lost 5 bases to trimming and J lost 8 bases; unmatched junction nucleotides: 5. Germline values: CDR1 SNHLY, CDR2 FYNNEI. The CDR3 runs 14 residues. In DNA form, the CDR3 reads TGTGCCAGCAGTTCCGGACAGGGGGCTTATGAGCAGTTCTTC. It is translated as CASSSGQGAYEQFF.

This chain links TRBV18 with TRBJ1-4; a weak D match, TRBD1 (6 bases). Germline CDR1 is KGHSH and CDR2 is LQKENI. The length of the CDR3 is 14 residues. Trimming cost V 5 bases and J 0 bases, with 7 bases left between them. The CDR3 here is CASSKGATNEKLFF. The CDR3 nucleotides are TGTGCCAGCTCAAAGGGGGCAACTAATGAAAAACTGTTTTTT.

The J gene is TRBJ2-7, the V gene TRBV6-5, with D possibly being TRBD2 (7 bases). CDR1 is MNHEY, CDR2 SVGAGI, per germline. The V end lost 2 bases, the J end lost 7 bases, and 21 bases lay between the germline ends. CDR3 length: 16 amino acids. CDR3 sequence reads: CASSYTGAGKGGEQYF. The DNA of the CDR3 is TGTGCCAGCAGTTACACGGGAGCGGGGAAAGGGGGTGAGCAGTACTTC.

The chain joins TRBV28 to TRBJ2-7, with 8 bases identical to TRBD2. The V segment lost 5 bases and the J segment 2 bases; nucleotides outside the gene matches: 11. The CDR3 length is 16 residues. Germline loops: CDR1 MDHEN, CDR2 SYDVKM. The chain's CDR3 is CASSTQVAGGAYEQYF. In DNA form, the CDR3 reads TGTGCCAGCAGTACGCAGGTGGCGGGGGGCGCCTACGAGCAGTACTTC.